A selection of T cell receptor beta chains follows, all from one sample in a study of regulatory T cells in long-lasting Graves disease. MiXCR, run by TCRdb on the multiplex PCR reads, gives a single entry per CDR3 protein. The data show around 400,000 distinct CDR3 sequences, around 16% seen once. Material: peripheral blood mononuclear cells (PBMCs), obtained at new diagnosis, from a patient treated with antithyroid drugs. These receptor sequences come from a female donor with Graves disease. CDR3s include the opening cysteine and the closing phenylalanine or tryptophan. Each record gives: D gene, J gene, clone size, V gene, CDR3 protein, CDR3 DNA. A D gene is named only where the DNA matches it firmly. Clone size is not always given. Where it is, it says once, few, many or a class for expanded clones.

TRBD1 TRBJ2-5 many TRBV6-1 CASSPPTGGGETQYF TGTGCCAGCAGCCCTCCTACAGGGGGCGGCGAGACCCAGTACTTC
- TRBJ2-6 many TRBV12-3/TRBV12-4 CASSSRWGGANVLTF TGTGCCAGCAGTTCCCGCTGGGGTGGGGCCAACGTCCTGACTTTC
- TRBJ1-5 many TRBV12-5 CASGFPGTLNQPQHF TGTGCTAGTGGTTTCCCCGGGACACTTAATCAGCCCCAGCATTTT
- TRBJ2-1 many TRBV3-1 CASSQGEGDEQFF TGTGCCAGCAGCCAAGGGGAGGGGGATGAGCAGTTCTTC
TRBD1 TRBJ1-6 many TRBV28 CASKRDRYSPLHF TGTGCCAGCAAAAGGGACAGATATTCACCCCTCCACTTT
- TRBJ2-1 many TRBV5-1 CASSPLDYNEQFF TGCGCCAGCAGCCCTCTAGATTACAATGAGCAGTTCTTC
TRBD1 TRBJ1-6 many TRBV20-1 CSATLRDRSNSPLHF TGCAGTGCGACACTCCGGGACAGGTCTAATTCACCCCTCCACTTT
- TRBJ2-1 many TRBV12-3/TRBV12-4 CASSFGDGAYNEQFF TGTGCCAGCAGTTTTGGGGACGGGGCCTACAATGAGCAGTTCTTC
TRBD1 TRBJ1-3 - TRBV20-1 CSATDRVSRNTIYF TGCAGTGCAACGGACAGGGTCTCTAGAAACACCATATATTTT
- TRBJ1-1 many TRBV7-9 CASSGGRALNTEAFF TGTGCCAGCAGCGGAGGCCGGGCCCTGAACACTGAAGCTTTCTTT
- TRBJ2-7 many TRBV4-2 CASSQDAGQPSYEQYF TGTGCCAGCAGCCAAGATGCGGGACAGCCCTCCTACGAGCAGTACTTC